This TCR beta chain was profiled in a study of early T cells in non-severe SARS-CoV-2 infection. Study overall: With bulk RNA from unsorted whole blood as input, sequencing yielded unpaired chains. Study-wide results and limits: The study's VDJdb matching favored anti-spike CD8 responses and missed private and CD4 specificities.

The V end lost 6 bases, the J end lost 2 bases, and 13 bases lay between the germline ends. There are 15 residues in the CDR3. CDR1 is MNHEY and CDR2 is SVGEGT in the germline V gene. Unique molecular identifiers tagged individual cDNA molecules. TCRdb re-analysed the 5' RACE reads in MiXCR, keeping a single row per CDR3 protein. The top ten hold 13% of the sample, which has some 33,000 distinct CDR3 sequences, 4.5% to 7% seen once. This clonotype was seen at least ten times. The antigen remains undetermined. What was sequenced was whole blood. The chain links TRBV6-2 or TRBV6-3 to TRBJ2-2; TRBD1 is a possible D gene (6 bases). The sequence was obtained from an adult who was a healthcare worker with PCR-confirmed SARS-CoV-2 infection or an uninfected control (not recorded which). The CDR3 is CASRPAGTNTGELFF. In DNA, the CDR3 is TGTGCCAGCAGACCAGCCGGGACAAACACCGGGGAGCTGTTTTTT.